One and the same sample provided the 6 T cell receptor beta chains below, sequenced in a study of blood T cell repertoires in COVID-19. Assay used: immunoSEQ multiplex PCR; TCRdb lists only in-frame clones, some missing. The sample contains around 230,000 clones, around 82% of which appear only once. Material for sequencing was peripheral blood. The receptor source for this set is a woman aged 40 to 50 with active or convalescent COVID-19.

The chain carries TRBV6-5 and TRBJ2-3; D gene uncertain. V was trimmed by 7 bases and J by 0 bases, leaving 11 bases between them. In germline, CDR1 is MNHEY, CDR2 SVGAGI. This CDR3 contains 14 residues. CDR3 in amino acids: CASTLVFSTDTQYF. In nucleotides, the CDR3 is TGTGCCAGCACCCTAGTTTTTAGCACAGATACGCAGTATTTT.

CDR3 coding DNA: TGTGCCACCAGTGAACCCTTCCCGGGACAGGGGTCAGATACGCAGTATTTT. This codes for CATSEPFPGQGSDTQYF. The V call is TRBV24-1, the J call TRBJ2-3; 10 nucleotides line up with TRBD1. Trimming removed 4 bases from V and 4 bases from J; junction bases left unmatched: 10. Germline-derived CDR1 and CDR2 are KGHDR and SFDVKD. There are 17 residues in the CDR3.

This clone occurred once. V gene TRBV24-1 combines with J gene TRBJ2-3; 14 positions match TRBD2. The germline gives CDR1 KGHDR, CDR2 SFDVKD. CDR3 size: 17 residues. V was clipped by 5 bases and J by 5 bases; unmatched bases: 8. The CDR3 loop reads CATSGVGLAGEEDTQYF. The CDR3 coding sequence is TGTGCCACCAGTGGGGTGGGACTAGCGGGAGAGGAAGATACGCAGTATTTT.

With respect to this clone: Other DNA variants within this sample encode the same CDR3. The genes are TRBV7-9 and TRBJ2-7; TRBD1 aligns across 7 bases. With V trimmed by 5 bases and J by 4 bases, 2 bases remained unmatched. The CDR3 is made up of 12 amino acids. Germline assignment: CDR1 SEHNR and CDR2 FQNEAQ (reference sequence). The chain's CDR3 is CASSPTGYEQYF. CDR3 nucleotides: TGTGCCAGCAGCCCGACAGGGTACGAGCAGTACTTC.

The chain recombines TRBV27 with TRBJ1-2; TRBD1 matches 9 bases. From germline, CDR1 is MNHEY and CDR2 SMNVEV (reference sequence). The junction had 3 bases not matched to a gene; V was cut back by 5 bases and J by 8 bases. The CDR3 runs to 12 residues. CDR3 protein: CASSDRGVGYTF. The CDR3 DNA reads TGTGCCAGCAGTGACAGGGGGGTAGGCTACACCTTC.

J is TRBJ2-1 and V is TRBV5-8, with 7 bases lining up with TRBD1. Germline values: CDR1 SGHTS, CDR2 YDEGEE. Trimming at V came to 5 bases and at J to 7 bases, leaving 6 bases not matched to a gene. This CDR3 region has 13 residues. CDR3 sequence reads: CASRGRGMNEQFF. DNA of the CDR3: TGTGCCAGCAGAGGCAGGGGGATGAATGAGCAGTTCTTC. The complete variable domain, with remaining parts taken from reference TRBV5-8 and TRBJ2-1, reads EAGVTQSPTHLIKTRGQQATLRCSPISGHTSVYWYQQALGLGLQFLLWYDEGEERNRGNFPPRFSGRQFPNYSSELNVNALELEDSALYLCASRGRGMNEQFFGPGTRLTVL.